A selection of T cell receptor beta chains follows, all from one sample in a study of blood T cell repertoires in COVID-19. The method was immunoSEQ multiplex PCR; TCRdb's version includes in-frame clones alone and lacks a portion of them. The table shows roughly 350,000 clones, with 91% occurring only once. Input material: peripheral blood. These receptor sequences come from a woman between 18 and 29 years old who had recovered from COVID-19. CDR3s include the opening cysteine and the closing phenylalanine or tryptophan. The D gene is left open where the match is weak. Not all rows give a size; the values are once, few, many and, for expanded clones, a class.

>NA|TRBV5-4|NA|TRBJ1-2
CASSSPSYGYTF
TGTGCCAGCAGCTCCCCCTCGTATGGCTACACCTTC
>TRBD2|TRBV10-3|NA|TRBJ2-1
CAIRSIAGGRTGEQFF
TGTGCCATCAGATCCATAGCGGGAGGGCGGACGGGTGAGCAGTTCTTC
>NA|TRBV6-5|NA|TRBJ1-2
CASSYKQGANYGYTF
TGTGCCAGCAGTTACAAACAAGGAGCTAACTATGGCTACACCTTC
>TRBD1|TRBV5-5|NA|TRBJ1-1
CASSFRDRMNTEAFF
TGTGCCAGCAGCTTCCGGGACAGGATGAACACTGAAGCTTTCTTT
>NA|TRBV6-5|NA|TRBJ1-2
CASSSTTGIGYGYTF
TGTGCCAGCAGTTCCACAACAGGGATCGGCTATGGCTACACCTTC
>NA|TRBV9|NA|TRBJ2-1
CASSVGRGAYNEQFF
TGTGCCAGCAGCGTAGGAAGGGGTGCCTACAATGAGCAGTTCTTC
>NA|TRBV27|NA|TRBJ2-1
CASSFGGTTYNEQFF
TGTGCCAGCAGTTTTGGCGGGACCACCTACAATGAGCAGTTCTTC
>NA|TRBV21-1|NA|TRBJ2-1
CASSKRTGTYNEQFF
TGTGCCAGCAGCAAACGGACAGGGACCTACAATGAGCAGTTCTTC
>NA|TRBV9|once|TRBJ1-4
CASSVAHSNEKLFF
TGTGCCAGCAGCGTAGCTCATAGTAATGAAAAACTGTTTTTT
>TRBD1|TRBV7-9|NA|TRBJ1-5
CASSRQGVQPQHF
TGTGCCAGCAGCAGACAGGGAGTTCAGCCCCAGCATTTT
>TRBD1|TRBV5-5|NA|TRBJ1-2
CASSSLILTGQRGYTF
TGTGCCAGCAGCTCGTTGATTCTGACAGGGCAGCGAGGCTACACCTTC
>NA|TRBV12-3/TRBV12-4|NA|TRBJ1-1
CASSLVANTEAFF
TGTGCCAGCAGTTTGGTAGCGAACACTGAAGCTTTCTTT
>NA|TRBV6-1|NA|TRBJ2-4
CASSDRVSDIQYF
TGTGCCAGCAGTGACAGGGTTTCGGACATTCAGTACTTC
>NA|TRBV9|NA|TRBJ1-6
CASSVGRASPLHF
TGTGCCAGCAGCGTAGGGAGGGCTTCACCCCTCCACTTT
>TRBD2|TRBV19|NA|TRBJ2-5
CASSTRYAGGPETQYF
TGTGCCAGTAGTACCAGGTATGCGGGAGGGCCAGAGACCCAGTACTTC
>TRBD2|TRBV30|NA|TRBJ2-2
CAWSVDGTSGMGRGTGELFF
TGTGCCTGGAGTGTCGATGGGACTAGCGGGATGGGTCGTGGCACCGGGGAGCTGTTTTTT
>NA|TRBV11-2|NA|TRBJ1-1
CASSLGELAEAFF
TGTGCCAGCAGCTTAGGGGAGCTCGCTGAAGCTTTCTTT
>NA|TRBV29-1|NA|TRBJ2-5
CSVTGRRETQYF
TGCAGCGTAACAGGGCGGCGGGAGACCCAGTACTTC
>NA|TRBV20-1|NA|TRBJ2-1
CSARANSEQFF
TGCAGTGCTAGAGCAAATTCTGAGCAGTTCTTC
>NA|TRBV19|NA|TRBJ1-4
CASSINSFNEKLFF
TGTGCCAGTAGTATAAACAGTTTTAATGAAAAACTGTTTTTT
>NA|TRBV5-1|NA|TRBJ2-3
CASSLELGSTDTQYF
TGCGCCAGCAGCTTGGAGCTCGGTAGCACAGATACGCAGTATTTT
>TRBD2|TRBV11-3|NA|TRBJ2-1
CASSPRTSGGYNEQFF
TGTGCCAGCAGCCCACGGACTAGCGGGGGGTACAATGAGCAGTTCTTC
>NA|TRBV7-2|NA|TRBJ2-6
CASSLQGTSGANVLTF
TGTGCCAGCAGCTTACAGGGGACCTCTGGGGCCAACGTCCTGACTTTC
>NA|TRBV10-3|once|TRBJ2-3
CATGLSTDTQYF
TGTGCCACCGGACTTAGCACAGATACGCAGTATTTT
>TRBD1|TRBV5-5|NA|TRBJ1-5
CASSSLGQGVSNQPQHF
TGTGCCAGCAGCTCGCTGGGACAGGGGGTTAGCAATCAGCCCCAGCATTTT
>NA|TRBV10-3|NA|TRBJ2-3
CAISGPSERAGTDTQYF
TGTGCCATCAGTGGTCCGTCGGAGCGGGCGGGCACAGATACGCAGTATTTT
>TRBD2|TRBV7-2|NA|TRBJ2-1
CASSYGTSGPYNEQFF
TGTGCCAGCAGCTATGGGACTAGCGGGCCCTACAATGAGCAGTTCTTC
>NA|TRBV5-6|NA|TRBJ1-5
CASSLGPSAEQPQHF
TGTGCCAGCAGCCTGGGCCCGAGTGCCGAGCAGCCCCAGCATTTT
>TRBD1|TRBV7-9|NA|TRBJ2-1
CASSSDRSSYNEQFF
TGTGCCAGCAGCTCGGACAGGAGCTCCTACAATGAGCAGTTCTTC
>TRBD2|TRBV29-1|NA|TRBJ2-1
CSVKGLAGVGNEQFF
TGCAGCGTTAAAGGGCTAGCGGGAGTTGGCAATGAGCAGTTCTTC
>NA|TRBV7-2|NA|TRBJ1-6
CASSPHRVKNSPLHF
TGTGCCAGCAGCCCCCACAGGGTAAAGAATTCACCCCTCCACTTT
>NA|TRBV21-1|NA|TRBJ2-1
CASSKVGGLAGAYNEQFF
TGTGCCAGCAGCAAAGTAGGTGGACTAGCGGGAGCCTACAATGAGCAGTTCTTC
>TRBD1|TRBV5-1|few|TRBJ2-2
CASSAGQGVTTGELFF
TGCGCCAGCAGCGCGGGACAGGGGGTAACTACCGGGGAGCTGTTTTTT
>NA|TRBV7-2|NA|TRBJ2-1
CASSLAPRNEQFF
TGTGCCAGCAGCTTAGCCCCGAGGAATGAGCAGTTCTTC
>TRBD2|TRBV7-2|once|TRBJ2-3
CASSWGLAGGATQYF
TGTGCCAGCAGCTGGGGACTAGCGGGAGGAGCCACGCAGTATTTT
>NA|TRBV4-3|NA|TRBJ2-1
CASSQTRGLAAQESYNEQFF
TGCGCCAGCAGCCAAACCAGGGGGCTAGCGGCACAAGAATCCTACAATGAGCAGTTCTTC
>TRBD1|TRBV5-5|NA|TRBJ2-3
CASSLANRGGADTQYF
TGTGCCAGCAGCTTGGCAAACAGGGGTGGAGCAGATACGCAGTATTTT
>NA|TRBV11-3|NA|TRBJ1-1
CASRINRDTEAFF
TGTGCCAGCAGAATCAACCGGGACACTGAAGCTTTCTTT
>TRBD1|TRBV7-2|once|TRBJ1-6
CASSSTGQAYNSPLHF
TGTGCCAGCAGCTCAACTGGACAGGCCTATAATTCACCCCTCCACTTT
>NA|TRBV9|few|TRBJ2-3
CASSLGVTDTQYF
TGTGCCAGCAGCCTCGGGGTCACAGATACGCAGTATTTT
>TRBD2|TRBV18|NA|TRBJ2-3
CASSFSGNKDTQYF
TGTGCCAGCTCCTTTAGCGGGAATAAAGATACGCAGTATTTT
>TRBD1|TRBV19|NA|TRBJ2-3
CASSGTGVGDTQYF
TGTGCCAGTAGTGGGACAGGGGTTGGAGATACGCAGTATTTT
>TRBD2|TRBV27|NA|TRBJ2-3
CATLGLAGGLSTQYF
TGTGCCACCTTAGGACTAGCGGGAGGGTTGAGTACGCAGTATTTT
>TRBD2|TRBV7-2|NA|TRBJ2-1
CASSFASGMSGHEQFF
TGTGCCAGCAGCTTCGCTAGCGGGATGTCAGGGCATGAGCAGTTCTTC
>TRBD1|TRBV5-1|NA|TRBJ1-4
CASSLSGTDNEKLFF
TGCGCCAGCAGCTTGTCTGGGACAGATAATGAAAAACTGTTTTTT
>NA|TRBV2|NA|TRBJ2-2
CASSEGGLDTGELFF
TGTGCCAGCAGCGAGGGGGGGCTGGACACCGGGGAGCTGTTTTTT
>NA|TRBV27|NA|TRBJ2-1
CASSRMGTLYNEQFF
TGTGCCAGCAGTCGAATGGGGACATTATACAATGAGCAGTTCTTC
>NA|TRBV4-3|NA|TRBJ1-5
CASSRTVNQPQHF
TGCGCCAGCAGCAGGACAGTAAATCAGCCCCAGCATTTT
>NA|TRBV20-1|NA|TRBJ1-1
CSASDGFTEAFF
TGCAGTGCTAGTGACGGGTTCACTGAAGCTTTCTTT
>TRBD2|TRBV11-2|NA|TRBJ2-2
CASSLELAGVSMETGELFF
TGTGCCAGCAGCTTAGAACTAGCGGGAGTGTCGATGGAAACCGGGGAGCTGTTTTTT
>TRBD1|TRBV24-1|NA|TRBJ1-5
CATSDGQGEGEPQHF
TGTGCCACCAGTGACGGACAGGGGGAAGGGGAGCCCCAGCATTTT
>NA|TRBV3-1/TRBV3-2|NA|TRBJ1-1
CASPWRHTEAFF
TGTGCCAGCCCTTGGCGGCACACTGAAGCTTTCTTT
>NA|TRBV5-1|NA|TRBJ1-2
CASSLSRGADYGYTF
TGCGCCAGCAGCTTATCTCGGGGGGCTGACTATGGCTACACCTTC